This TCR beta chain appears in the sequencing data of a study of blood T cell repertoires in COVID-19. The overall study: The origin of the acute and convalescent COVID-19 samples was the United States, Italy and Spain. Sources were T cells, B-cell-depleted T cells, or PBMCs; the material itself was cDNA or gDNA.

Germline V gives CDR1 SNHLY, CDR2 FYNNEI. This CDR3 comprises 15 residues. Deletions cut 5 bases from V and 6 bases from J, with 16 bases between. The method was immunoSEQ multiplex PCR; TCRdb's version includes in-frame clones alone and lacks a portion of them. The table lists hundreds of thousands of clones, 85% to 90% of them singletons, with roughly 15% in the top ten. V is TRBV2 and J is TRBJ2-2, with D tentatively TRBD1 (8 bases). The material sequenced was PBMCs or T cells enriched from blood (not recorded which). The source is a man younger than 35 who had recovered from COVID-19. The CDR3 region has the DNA TGTGCCAGCAGTTTCCGACAGGGGAGGGCCGGGGAGCTGTTTTTT. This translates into CASSFRQGRAGELFF.